A selection of T cell receptor beta chains follows, all from one sample in a study of identical twins. TCRdb re-called the 5' RACE reads through MiXCR, storing one row per CDR3 protein. Counted here are roughly 500,000 distinct CDR3 sequences, roughly a fifth occurring once; the ten biggest clones make up under 0.95%. The sample was also linked to a second study, of T cells expressing NK-cell markers.

The sequencing sample was made of CD4+ T cells sorted from blood. Receptors were obtained from a woman aged 18-30 years in good health. CDR3s include the opening cysteine and the closing phenylalanine or tryptophan. The D gene is left open where the match is weak. Some rows have no size entry. The others give once, few or many, or a class for an expanded clone.

V	size	J	D	CDR3	DNA
TRBV20-1	few	TRBJ2-1	TRBD2	CSARLAGYNEQFF	TGCAGTGCTAGACTAGCGGGGTACAATGAGCAGTTCTTC
TRBV11-2	-	TRBJ1-6	-	CASSLEYNSPLHF	TGTGCCAGCAGCTTGGAGTATAATTCACCCCTCCACTTT
TRBV6-1	few	TRBJ2-4	-	CASSGQAAKNIQYF	TGTGCCAGCAGTGGACAGGCGGCCAAAAACATTCAGTACTTC
TRBV4-2	-	TRBJ2-1	TRBD2	CASSQDLGGGRSLGEQFF	TGTGCCAGCAGCCAAGATCTTGGGGGGGGACGGTCATTGGGGGAGCAGTTCTTC
TRBV20-1	many	TRBJ2-3	-	CSARSSVSTDTQYF	TGCAGTGCTCGGTCCAGTGTTTCCACAGATACGCAGTATTTT
TRBV7-3	few	TRBJ2-7	-	CASSLNRGPAYEQYF	TGTGCCAGCAGCTTAAATCGGGGACCGGCCTACGAGCAGTACTTC
TRBV20-1	-	TRBJ2-3	-	CSAISDVHTDTQYF	TGCAGTGCCATCTCAGATGTTCACACAGATACGCAGTATTTT
TRBV4-3	-	TRBJ1-2	-	CASSQDPFRGQSYGYTF	TGCGCCAGCAGCCAAGATCCCTTTAGAGGCCAGTCGTATGGCTACACCTTC
TRBV20-1	-	TRBJ2-7	-	CSATYLRDGFYEQYF	TGCAGTGCTACCTACCTCCGGGACGGTTTCTACGAGCAGTACTTC
TRBV7-6	-	TRBJ2-5	-	CASSLSVRQETQYF	TGTGCCAGCAGCCTTTCAGTAAGACAAGAGACCCAGTACTTC
TRBV2	-	TRBJ2-3	-	CASNGGLADTQYF	TGTGCCAGCAATGGAGGGCTCGCCGATACGCAGTATTTT
TRBV30	-	TRBJ2-2	TRBD2	CAWSVKSAGGGELFF	TGTGCCTGGAGTGTTAAGTCTGCGGGAGGCGGGGAGCTGTTTTTT
TRBV20-1	-	TRBJ2-7	-	CSAREGARTYEQYF	TGCAGTGCTAGGGAGGGGGCACGAACCTACGAGCAGTACTTC
TRBV24-1	many	TRBJ2-1	-	CATSGGVKQFF	TGTGCCACCAGTGGAGGCGTGAAGCAGTTCTTC
TRBV10-3	few	TRBJ2-7	-	CAIRGRGPSYEQYF	TGTGCCATCAGGGGCCGGGGTCCATCCTACGAGCAGTACTTC
TRBV12-3/TRBV12-4	-	TRBJ2-1	TRBD2	CASSLAERGPGFF	TGTGCCAGCAGTTTAGCTGAGCGGGGGCCGGGGTTCTTC
TRBV10-3	-	TRBJ2-1	TRBD2	CAISGGTRDEQFF	TGTGCCATCAGTGGAGGGACTAGGGATGAGCAGTTCTTC
TRBV5-1	many	TRBJ2-1	TRBD2	CASSLAQRESGKFF	TGCGCCAGCAGCTTGGCCCAGCGGGAGAGTGGGAAGTTCTTC
TRBV20-1	few	TRBJ2-1	TRBD2	CSARGLGLAGENFF	TGCAGTGCTAGAGGGTTGGGACTAGCGGGGGAAAACTTCTTC
TRBV7-9	few	TRBJ2-3	TRBD2	CASSLFSGRNADTQYF	TGTGCCAGCAGCCTCTTTAGCGGGAGGAATGCAGATACGCAGTATTTT
TRBV5-1	many	TRBJ2-3	-	CASGNKASTSTDTQYF	TGCGCCAGCGGTAATAAGGCTAGCACTAGCACAGATACGCAGTATTTT
TRBV12-3/TRBV12-4	few	TRBJ2-7	TRBD1	CASSSSGTGVSYEQYF	TGTGCCAGCAGTTCGTCGGGGACAGGGGTTTCCTACGAGCAGTACTTC
TRBV5-4	-	TRBJ2-3	-	CASSSGLPDTQYF	TGTGCCAGCAGCTCCGGACTACCGGATACGCAGTATTTT
TRBV12-3/TRBV12-4	-	TRBJ2-1	-	CASSLGGRTYNEQFF	TGTGCCAGCAGTTTGGGCGGGCGAACCTACAATGAGCAGTTCTTC
TRBV12-3/TRBV12-4	many	TRBJ2-1	-	CASSFIGGSNEQFF	TGTGCCAGCAGTTTTATCGGGGGATCCAATGAGCAGTTCTTC
TRBV7-9	few	TRBJ2-4	-	CASSLVRGAKNIQYF	TGTGCCAGCAGCTTAGTAAGAGGGGCCAAAAACATTCAGTACTTC